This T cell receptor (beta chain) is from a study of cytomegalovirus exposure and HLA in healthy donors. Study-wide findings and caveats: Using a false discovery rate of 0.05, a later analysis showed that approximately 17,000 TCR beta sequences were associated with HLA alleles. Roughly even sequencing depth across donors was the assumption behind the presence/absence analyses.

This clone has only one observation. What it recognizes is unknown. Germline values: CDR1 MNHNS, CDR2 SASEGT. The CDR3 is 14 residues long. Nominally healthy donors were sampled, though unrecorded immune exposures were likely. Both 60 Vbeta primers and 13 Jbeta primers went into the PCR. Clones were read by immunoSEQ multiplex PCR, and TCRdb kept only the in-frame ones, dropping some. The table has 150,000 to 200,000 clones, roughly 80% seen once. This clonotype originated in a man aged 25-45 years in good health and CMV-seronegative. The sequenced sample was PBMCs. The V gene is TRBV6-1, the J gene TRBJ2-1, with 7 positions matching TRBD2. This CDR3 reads CASAWGGPYNEQFF. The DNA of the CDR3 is TGTGCTTCCGCTTGGGGAGGGCCCTACAATGAGCAGTTCTTC.